The 20 T cell receptor beta chains listed next were all sequenced from one sample in a study of T-cell reconstitution after alpha-beta-depleted transplantation in children. Using unique molecular identifiers, the investigators prepared the TCRbeta library. TCRdb re-analysed the PCR reads in MiXCR, keeping a single row per CDR3 protein. The sample contains some 520,000 distinct CDR3 sequences, about 31% of which appear only once. Specimen: PBMCs from the stem cell graft donor, collected from the stem cell graft. The receptor set was obtained from a human donor who donated a stem cell graft to a child with aplastic anemia.

This clonotype was seen a few times. V is TRBV6-2 or TRBV6-3 and J is TRBJ2-7; 8 nucleotides agree with TRBD1. The germline V gene has CDR1 MNHEY and CDR2 SVGEGT. This CDR3 comprises 13 residues. With 6 bases clipped from V and 6 bases from J, the junction kept 7 bases outside the gene matches. The CDR3 bases are TGTGCCAGCAGATACGCAGGGGGCGCCGAGCAGTACTTC. Translation: CASRYAGGAEQYF.

This chain links TRBV24-1 with TRBJ2-3, with 9 bases lining up with TRBD1. The CDR3 extends over 15 amino acids. CDR1 KGHDR and CDR2 SFDVKD come from the germline V gene. With V trimmed by 9 bases and J by 1 base, 7 bases remained unmatched. The CDR3 loop reads CATAARTGGTDTQYF. CDR3 bases: TGTGCCACCGCCGCCAGGACAGGGGGCACAGATACGCAGTATTTT.

The chain joins TRBV6-2 or TRBV6-3 to TRBJ2-2; maybe TRBD2 (6 bases). CDR3 length: 19 amino acids. The ends were cut back, 7 bases at V and 4 bases at J, with 28 bases in the middle. Germline loops: CDR1 MNHEY, CDR2 SVGEGT. In DNA form, the CDR3 reads TGTGCCAGCACCTTCGGACTGGGTTATGGAGGGCCGAGCACCGGGGAGCTGTTTTTT. Translated: CASTFGLGYGGPSTGELFF.

In its sample, this clonotype was seen a few times. The chain joins TRBV10-3 to TRBJ2-6; 7 bases agree with TRBD1. With 3 bases clipped from V and 2 bases from J, the junction kept 4 bases outside the gene matches. CDR1 is ENHRY and CDR2 is SYGVKD in the germline V gene. The CDR3 is 16 amino acids. The CDR3 DNA follows: TGTGCCATCAGTGAACGAGGGACAGCTGGGGCCAACGTCCTGACTTTC. This translates into CAISERGTAGANVLTF.

The sample holds many counts of this clonotype. The chain uses TRBV6-2 or TRBV6-3 and TRBJ1-2; D call uncertain. Trimming took off 7 bases at V and 1 base at J, with 16 bases between the two ends. In germline, CDR1 is MNHEY, CDR2 SVGEGT. This CDR3 contains 15 residues. CDR3 in amino acids: CASTLHPEDNYGYTF. CDR3 DNA: TGTGCCAGCACTCTACACCCAGAGGATAACTATGGCTACACCTTC.

This clonotype showed up just a few times. The chain employs TRBV20-1 and TRBJ1-5, with TRBD1 identical over 9 bases. This CDR3 is built from 13 residues. V was clipped by 4 bases and J by 5 bases; unmatched bases: 3. The germline gives CDR1 DFQATT, CDR2 SNEGSKA (reference sequence). The CDR3 bases are TGCAGTGCTAAGCGACAGGGGGATCAGCCCCAGCATTTT. Amino acids: CSAKRQGDQPQHF.

This sequence joins TRBV18 and TRBJ2-5; TRBD2 is a possible D gene (5 bases). The CDR3 is 14 amino acids. The V end was cut by 5 bases, the J end by 0 bases, with 10 bases between. CDR1 and CDR2 from the germline V gene are KGHSH and LQKENI. For the CDR3, the DNA is TGTGCCAGCTCATTGAGGGAGTACCAAGAGACCCAGTACTTC. This translates into CASSLREYQETQYF.

This clonotype was recorded once. The chain links TRBV19 to TRBJ1-1; D gene uncertain. Per germline, CDR1 LNHDA and CDR2 SQIVND (reference sequence). Deletions cut 1 base from V and 1 base from J, with 10 bases between. CDR3 length equals 15 residues. The CDR3: CASSIVSTGNTEAFF. The CDR3 coding sequence is TGTGCCAGTAGTATAGTTTCCACGGGGAACACTGAAGCTTTCTTT.

Only a few counts were recorded for this clonotype. The V gene is TRBV12-3 or TRBV12-4, the J gene TRBJ1-5; the D gene is possibly TRBD1 (6 bases). V dropped 6 bases and J dropped 3 bases, with 9 bases sitting between them. The CDR3 runs 13 residues. Written as DNA, the CDR3 is TGTGCCAGCAGCTGGACAGACAATCAGCCCCAGCATTTT. Translated: CASSWTDNQPQHF.

The V call is TRBV12-3 or TRBV12-4, the J call TRBJ1-6; D is undetermined. CDR3 size: 18 residues. The V end lost 6 bases, the J end lost 3 bases, and 21 bases lay between the germline ends. The CDR3, as DNA: TGTGCCAGCAGCCTAGGCCGGGCAGGCCCCGGCTATAATTCACCCCTCCACTTT. Translated: CASSLGRAGPGYNSPLHF.

The V and J genes are TRBV12-3 or TRBV12-4 and TRBJ1-5; TRBD1 matches at 9 bases. The CDR3 is made up of 16 amino acids. The V segment lost 7 bases and the J segment 6 bases; nucleotides outside the gene matches: 13. In DNA form, the CDR3 reads TGTGCCAGCAAGTCGACAGGGGGACGTTCAGGTCAGCCCCAGCATTTT. Its protein is CASKSTGGRSGQPQHF.

This rearrangement joins TRBV6-2 or TRBV6-3 to TRBJ2-1; a weak D match, TRBD2 (6 bases). The CDR3 is 16 amino acids. Germline CDR1 and CDR2: MNHEY and SVGEGT. The V and J ends lost 0 bases and 4 bases respectively, with 13 bases between them. CDR3 amino acids: CASSYSIAVAYNEQFF. CDR3 nucleotide sequence: TGTGCCAGCAGTTACTCGATAGCGGTCGCTTACAATGAGCAGTTCTTC.

There are a few counts of this clonotype. The gene calls are TRBV7-6 and TRBJ2-1; 11 nucleotides align to TRBD2. V shed 4 bases, J shed 4 bases, and the junction held 9 bases outside the gene matches. The CDR3 length is 17 residues. From germline, CDR1 is SGHVS and CDR2 FNYEAQ. Here the CDR3 reads CASSSNILAGEYNEQFF. As DNA, the CDR3 is TGTGCCAGCAGCTCAAATATACTAGCGGGAGAGTACAATGAGCAGTTCTTC.

The chain has TRBV3-1 and TRBJ2-1, with D tentatively TRBD1 or TRBD2 (5 bases each). Germline CDR1 is LGHDT and CDR2 is YNNKEL (reference sequence). Trimming took off 4 bases at V and 7 bases at J, with 14 bases between the two ends. This CDR3 has 14 amino acids. This CDR3 is CASSPYDGGNEQFF. Here the CDR3 DNA reads TGTGCCAGCAGCCCGTATGATGGGGGAAATGAGCAGTTCTTC.

The chain combines TRBV28 with TRBJ1-1; 8 positions match TRBD1. Germline V lookup: CDR1 MDHEN, CDR2 SYDVKM. This CDR3 is built from 15 residues. The trim removed 5 bases at V and 4 bases at J, leaving 9 bases unmatched. The CDR3 here is CASSPAPGTGTEAFF. DNA for the CDR3: TGTGCCAGCAGTCCTGCCCCCGGGACAGGCACTGAAGCTTTCTTT.

With regard to this clonotype: One end of the junction does not line up with germline, which may come from a read error. The chain couples TRBV6-5 to TRBJ2-1, with 8 bases matching TRBD2. The CDR3 totals 15 residues. In germline, CDR1 is MNHEY, CDR2 SVGAGI. The CDR3 coding sequence is TGTGCCAGCACTTACTCGGGAGGGGTCTGGGATGAGCAGTTCTTC. As protein: CASTYSGGVWDEQFF.

This chain joins TRBV29-1 and TRBJ2-3, with 11 nucleotides matching TRBD2. The V and J ends lost 4 bases and 0 bases, in that order; junction bases with no gene match: 3. CDR1 and CDR2 (germline): SQVTM, ANQGSEA. The CDR3 is made up of 15 amino acids. Here the CDR3 reads CSVGLAGGSTDTQYF. Here the CDR3 DNA reads TGCAGCGTTGGCCTAGCGGGAGGTAGCACAGATACGCAGTATTTT.

V usage is TRBV29-1 and J usage is TRBJ2-2, with D perhaps matching TRBD1 or TRBD2 (5 bases each). The V gene lost 7 bases and the J gene lost 0 bases, with 18 bases spanning the gap. The CDR3 consists of 16 residues. Germline V gene data show CDR1 as SQVTM and CDR2 as ANQGSEA. The CDR3 loop reads CSAVGGQGANTGELFF. In DNA form, the CDR3 reads TGCAGCGCGGTCGGAGGCCAGGGAGCGAACACCGGGGAGCTGTTTTTT.

The chain employs TRBV12-3 or TRBV12-4 and TRBJ1-2; D is undetermined. The CDR3 totals 13 residues. V shed 5 bases and J shed 5 bases, with 12 bases lying between them. CDR3 residues: CASSPRVTYGYTF. CDR3 DNA sequence: TGTGCCAGCAGTCCGAGGGTGACTTATGGCTACACCTTC.

This clonotype was found a few times. The J gene is TRBJ2-1, the V gene TRBV29-1; D perhaps matches TRBD2 (6 bases). CDR3 size: 11 residues. V lost 7 bases and J lost 15, with 19 bases in between. Germline V gives CDR1 SQVTM, CDR2 ANQGSEA. The DNA for the CDR3 is TGCAGCGCCCAATCGGCCAGCGGGCGGTTCTTC. This encodes CSAQSASGRFF.